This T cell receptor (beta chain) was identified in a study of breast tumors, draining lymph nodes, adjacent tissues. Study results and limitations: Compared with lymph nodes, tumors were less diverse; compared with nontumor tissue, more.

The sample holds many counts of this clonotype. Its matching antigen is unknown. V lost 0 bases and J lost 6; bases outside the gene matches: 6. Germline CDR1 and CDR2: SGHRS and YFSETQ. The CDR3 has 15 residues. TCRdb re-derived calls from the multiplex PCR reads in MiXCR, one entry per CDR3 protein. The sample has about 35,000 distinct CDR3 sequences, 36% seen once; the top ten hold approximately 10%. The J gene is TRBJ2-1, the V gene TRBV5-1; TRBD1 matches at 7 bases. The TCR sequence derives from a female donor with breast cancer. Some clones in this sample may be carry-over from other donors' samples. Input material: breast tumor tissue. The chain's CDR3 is CASSLVATGFNEQFF. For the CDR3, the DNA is TGCGCCAGCAGCTTGGTCGCGACAGGGTTCAATGAGCAGTTCTTC. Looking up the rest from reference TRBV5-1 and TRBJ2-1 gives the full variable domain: KAGVTQTPRYLIKTRGQQVTLSCSPISGHRSVSWYQQTPGQGLQFLFEYFSETQRNKGNFPGRFSGRQFSNSRSEMNVSTLELGDSALYLCASSLVATGFNEQFFGPGTRLTVL.